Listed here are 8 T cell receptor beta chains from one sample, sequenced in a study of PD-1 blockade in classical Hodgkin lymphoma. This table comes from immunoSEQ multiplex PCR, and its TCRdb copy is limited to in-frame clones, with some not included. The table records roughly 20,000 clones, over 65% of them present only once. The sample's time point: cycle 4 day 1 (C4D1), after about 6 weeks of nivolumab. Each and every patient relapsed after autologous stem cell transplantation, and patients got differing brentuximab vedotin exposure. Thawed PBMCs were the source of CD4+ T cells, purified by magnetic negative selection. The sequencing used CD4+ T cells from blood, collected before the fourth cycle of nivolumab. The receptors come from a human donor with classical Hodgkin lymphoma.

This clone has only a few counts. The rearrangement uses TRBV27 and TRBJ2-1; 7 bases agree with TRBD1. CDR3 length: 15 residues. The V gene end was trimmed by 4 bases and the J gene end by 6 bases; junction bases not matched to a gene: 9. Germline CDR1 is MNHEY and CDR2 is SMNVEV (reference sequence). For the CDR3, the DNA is TGTGCCAGCAGTTCCGACAGGGACCCTTCCAATGAGCAGTTCTTC. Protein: CASSSDRDPSNEQFF.

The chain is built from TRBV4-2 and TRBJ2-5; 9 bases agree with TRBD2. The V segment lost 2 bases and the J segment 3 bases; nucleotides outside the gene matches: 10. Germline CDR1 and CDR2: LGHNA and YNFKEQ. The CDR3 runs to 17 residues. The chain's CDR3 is CASSQHVIAGAKETQYF. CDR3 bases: TGTGCCAGCAGCCAACATGTTATAGCGGGAGCTAAAGAGACCCAGTACTTC.

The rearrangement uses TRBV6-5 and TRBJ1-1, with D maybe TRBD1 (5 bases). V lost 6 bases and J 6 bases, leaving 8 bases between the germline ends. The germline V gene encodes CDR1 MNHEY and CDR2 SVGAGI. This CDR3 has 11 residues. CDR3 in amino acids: CASRGVAEAFF. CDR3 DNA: TGTGCCAGCAGGGGGGTCGCTGAAGCTTTCTTT.

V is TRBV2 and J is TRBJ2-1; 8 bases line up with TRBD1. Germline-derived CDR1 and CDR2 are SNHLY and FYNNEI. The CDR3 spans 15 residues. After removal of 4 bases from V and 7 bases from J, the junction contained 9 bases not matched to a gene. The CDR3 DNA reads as TGTGCCAGCAGTGTAAAGACAGGGGCAGGAAATGAGCAGTTCTTC. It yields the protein CASSVKTGAGNEQFF. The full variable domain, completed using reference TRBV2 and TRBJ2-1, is EPEVTQTPSHQVTQMGQEVILRCVPISNHLYFYWYRQILGQKVEFLVSFYNNEISEKSEIFDDQFSVERPDGSNFTLKIRSTKLEDSAMYFCASSVKTGAGNEQFFGPGTRLTVL.

The CDR3: CASSLDGSRGSEQFF. The CDR3 region has the DNA TGCGCCAGCAGCTTGGATGGTTCGCGGGGCTCGGAGCAGTTCTTC. The V call is TRBV5-1, the J call TRBJ2-1; D perhaps matches TRBD2 (6 bases). Per germline, CDR1 SGHRS and CDR2 YFSETQ. Deletions cut 0 bases from V and 10 bases from J, with 17 bases between. The CDR3 consists of 15 residues.

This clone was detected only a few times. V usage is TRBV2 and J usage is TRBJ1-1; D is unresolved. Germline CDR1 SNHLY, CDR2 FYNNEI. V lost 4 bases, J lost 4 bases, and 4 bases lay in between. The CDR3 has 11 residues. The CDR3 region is CASSGFTEAFF. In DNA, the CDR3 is TGTGCCAGCAGTGGATTCACTGAAGCTTTCTTT.

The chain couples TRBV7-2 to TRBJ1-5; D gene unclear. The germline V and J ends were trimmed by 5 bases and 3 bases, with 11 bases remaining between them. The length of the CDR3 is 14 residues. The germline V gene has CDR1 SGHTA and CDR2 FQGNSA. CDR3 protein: CASSLDHVNQPQHF. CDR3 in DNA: TGTGCCAGCAGCCTCGACCATGTCAATCAGCCCCAGCATTTT.

The CDR3 spells CASSSSPTSGHEQFF. The CDR3 coding sequence is TGTGCCAGCAGCAGTAGTCCCACTTCGGGTCATGAGCAGTTCTTC. The chain joins TRBV7-2 to TRBJ2-1; D gene ambiguous. Germline V gene data show CDR1 as SGHTA and CDR2 as FQGNSA. The CDR3 spans 15 residues. Trimming took off 5 bases at V and 8 bases at J, with 19 bases between the two ends. The variable domain in full, with the rest retrieved from reference TRBV7-2 and TRBJ2-1, is GAGVSQSPSNKVTEKGKDVELRCDPISGHTALYWYRQSLGQGLEFLIYFQGNSAPDKSGLPSDRFSAERTGGSVSTLTIQRTQQEDSAVYLCASSSSPTSGHEQFFGPGTRLTVL.